This T cell receptor (beta chain) came from a study of T cell repertoires in cytomegalovirus infection. The wider study: Selection of CMV epitopes for the study included recently identified HLA-C-restricted and well-studied HLA-B-restricted ones. TCR beta signatures that were public indicated CMV infection and matching HLA type. Notes on the study in general: Cumulative frequency of public TCR beta families picked out carriers of CMV plus the relevant HLA.

In this sample, this clonotype turned up a few times. As yet, its antigen is unknown. Using its own MiXCR run on the reads, TCRdb lists one record per CDR3 protein. The sample has tens of thousands of distinct CDR3 sequences; around 18% are singletons. The source material was CD8+ T cells from cultured PBMCs, sampled from culture after CMV antigen stimulation. This receptor was taken from a human donor in good health (CMV status not recorded). Some clones in this sample may be carry-over from other donors' samples.

The CDR3 reads CASSLFGEAFF. CDR3 DNA sequence: TGTGCCAGCAGTTTATTCGGTGAAGCTTTCTTT. The chain employs TRBV27 and TRBJ1-1; D gene unclear. Germline V gene data show CDR1 as MNHEY and CDR2 as SMNVEV (reference sequence). The CDR3 sequence is 11 residues long. The V end was cut by 1 base, the J end by 7 bases, with 4 bases between.